These 30 T cell receptor beta chains came from one sample sequenced in a study of CD8 T cells in ankylosing spondylitis. Study conclusions and caveats: Ankylosing spondylitis blood seemed to carry a telltale TCR beta motif made of eight highly homologous variants.

Their antigens remain unidentified. TCRdb itself ran the 5' RACE reads through MiXCR, one entry per CDR3 protein. The sample has some 400,000 distinct CDR3 sequences, about 20% seen once. The specimen sequenced was blood, either unsorted or a sorted T cell fraction (not recorded which). These receptors all come from a male donor with ankylosing spondylitis.

The chain combines TRBV4-2 with TRBJ2-2; the D is unclear. V lost 1 base and J 6 bases, leaving 6 bases between the germline ends. This CDR3 has 13 residues. Per the germline V gene, CDR1 is LGHNA and CDR2 is YNFKEQ. The CDR3 region is CASSQGRSGELFF. The CDR3 bases are TGTGCCAGCAGCCAAGGAAGGTCCGGGGAGCTGTTTTTT.

This clonotype came up many times. V is TRBV3-1 and J is TRBJ2-3, with D unresolved. The CDR3 extends over 15 amino acids. The V gene lost 1 base and the J gene lost 5 bases, with 13 bases spanning the gap. CDR1 is LGHDT and CDR2 is YNNKEL in the germline V gene (reference sequence). As DNA, the CDR3 is TGTGCCAGCAGCCAAGTTGGGAACCCCGGAGATACGCAGTATTTT. It yields the protein CASSQVGNPGDTQYF.

This rearrangement joins TRBV20-1 to TRBJ1-1, with unresolved D. Germline V lookup: CDR1 DFQATT, CDR2 SNEGSKA (reference sequence). V was pared by 0 bases and J by 5 bases, with 13 bases between. There are 14 residues in the CDR3. CDR3 nucleotides: TGCAGTGCTAGAGAGGTTCCAGTCGAGACTGAAGCTTTCTTT. This translates into CSAREVPVETEAFF.

This clonotype was seen ten or more times. This sequence joins TRBV5-1 and TRBJ1-6, with D uncertain. The CDR3 has 15 residues. CDR1 is SGHRS and CDR2 is YFSETQ in the germline V gene. V gave up 4 bases and J gave up 6 bases, with 14 bases separating them. The CDR3 reads CASSTSAGSNSPLHF. In DNA, the CDR3 is TGCGCCAGCAGCACCTCGGCGGGGTCTAATTCACCCCTCCACTTT.

This clonotype showed up many times. This rearrangement joins TRBV5-1 to TRBJ2-1; 7 bases are a match to TRBD2. Losses at the gene ends were 3 bases for V and 0 bases for J; bases not matched to a gene: 6. Germline values: CDR1 SGHRS, CDR2 YFSETQ. The CDR3 is 16 amino acids. CDR3 region: CASSSLAGGSYNEQFF. The CDR3 DNA follows: TGCGCCAGCAGCTCCTTAGCGGGTGGCTCCTACAATGAGCAGTTCTTC.

This clonotype turned up a few times. The V gene is TRBV28, the J gene TRBJ2-2, with 10 bases matching TRBD2. This CDR3 comprises 14 residues. V shed 2 bases and J 6 bases; nucleotides not matched to a gene: 0. In germline, CDR1 is MDHEN, CDR2 SYDVKM. The CDR3 coding sequence is TGTGCCAGCAGTTTAAGCGGGAGGGCCGGGGAGCTGTTTTTT. Encoded protein: CASSLSGRAGELFF.

There are a few counts of this clonotype. The J gene is TRBJ2-1, the V gene TRBV11-2; maybe TRBD2 (5 bases). This CDR3 has 15 amino acids. The germline gives CDR1 SGHAT, CDR2 FQNNGV. V was pared by 0 bases and J by 7 bases, with 13 bases between. In nucleotides, the CDR3 is TGTGCCAGCAGCTTAGATCAGGCTAGCTGGAATGAGCAGTTCTTC. This codes for CASSLDQASWNEQFF. Full variable domain (outside the CDR3, taken from reference TRBV11-2 and TRBJ2-1): EAGVAQSPRYKIIEKRQSVAFWCNPISGHATLYWYQQILGQGPKLLIQFQNNGVVDDSQLPKDRFSAERLKGVDSTLKIQPAKLEDSAVYLCASSLDQASWNEQFFGPGTRLTVL.

This chain connects TRBV20-1 to TRBJ2-7, with 10 bases matching TRBD1. The CDR3 totals 14 residues. With V trimmed by 3 bases and J by 7 bases, 9 bases remained unmatched. Germline CDR1 reads DFQATT; CDR2 reads SNEGSKA (reference sequence). CDR3 nucleotide sequence: TGCAGTGCTAGTTGGGGACAGGGGCTTTGGGAGCAGTACTTC. This codes for CSASWGQGLWEQYF.

The table lists this clonotype with a few counts. The chain uses TRBV7-8 and TRBJ2-6; 10 positions agree with TRBD1. This CDR3 has 19 residues. Germline CDR1 reads SGHVS; CDR2 reads FQNEAQ. Trimming at V came to 0 bases and at J to 4 bases, leaving 9 bases not matched to a gene. CDR3 sequence (DNA): TGTGCCAGCAGCTTAGCGCGGGACAGGGGTTTTTCGGGGGCCAACGTCCTGACTTTC. This sequence encodes CASSLARDRGFSGANVLTF.

The rearrangement uses TRBV2 and TRBJ2-1, with a possible D match to TRBD2 (5 bases). The CDR3 covers 15 residues. V lost 7 bases, J lost 2 bases, and 15 bases lay in between. The germline V gene encodes CDR1 SNHLY and CDR2 FYNNEI. The CDR3 sequence is CASNEGISPYNEQFF. The CDR3 DNA reads as TGTGCCAGCAATGAGGGTATCTCGCCCTACAATGAGCAGTTCTTC. The full variable domain, with the rest looked up from reference TRBV2 and TRBJ2-1, is EPEVTQTPSHQVTQMGQEVILRCVPISNHLYFYWYRQILGQKVEFLVSFYNNEISEKSEIFDDQFSVERPDGSNFTLKIRSTKLEDSAMYFCASNEGISPYNEQFFGPGTRLTVL.

This clonotype was recorded at least ten times. A read error may account for a junction end that differs from germline. V is TRBV5-1 and J is TRBJ2-7; no reliable D call. There are 11 residues in the CDR3. Germline CDR1 SGHRS, CDR2 YFSETQ. The CDR3 bases are TGTGCCAGCAGCTTAGAGTACGAGCAGTACTTC. This codes for CASSLEYEQYF.

This sequence joins TRBV29-1 and TRBJ2-7, with 12 positions matching TRBD2. Trimming removed 7 bases from V and 2 bases from J; junction bases left unmatched: 3. From germline, CDR1 is SQVTM and CDR2 ANQGSEA. CDR3 length equals 13 residues. Here the CDR3 DNA reads TGCAGCGCAACTAGCGGGAGGACCTACGAGCAGTACTTC. Protein product: CSATSGRTYEQYF.

The chain has TRBV5-1 and TRBJ2-3, with 7 bases lining up with TRBD2. Unmatched junction bases numbered 6, after V lost 0 bases and J lost 2 bases. Looked up from germline, CDR1 is SGHRS and CDR2 is YFSETQ. The CDR3 covers 16 residues. The CDR3 spells CASSLGTGGNTDTQYF. The CDR3 nucleotides are TGCGCCAGCAGCTTGGGAACGGGAGGAAACACAGATACGCAGTATTTT.

This clonotype was seen a handful of times. The rearrangement uses TRBV11-2 and TRBJ2-5, with 7 bases matching TRBD2. With V trimmed by 1 base and J by 5 bases, 7 bases remained unmatched. CDR1 and CDR2 (germline): SGHAT, FQNNGV. The CDR3 spans 15 residues. The CDR3 bases are TGTGCCAGCAGCTTAGTCTGGCGGGAGTGGGAGACCCAGTACTTC. Translating gives CASSLVWREWETQYF.

This clonotype showed up just a few times. The rearrangement links TRBV5-1 to TRBJ2-3; TRBD1 matches at 7 bases. This CDR3 is 15 amino acids long. V was clipped by 6 bases and J by 0 bases; unmatched bases: 7. Germline CDR1 is SGHRS and CDR2 is YFSETQ. This chain's CDR3 is CASTMDRPSTDTQYF. CDR3 DNA sequence: TGCGCCAGCACCATGGACAGGCCTAGCACAGATACGCAGTATTTT.

This clonotype came up once. The genes are TRBV14 and TRBJ2-7; TRBD2 agrees at 9 bases. Looked up from germline, CDR1 is SGHDN and CDR2 is FVKESK. The CDR3 consists of 16 residues. J gave up 3 bases and V 4 bases, and 10 bases lay outside the gene matches. The CDR3 loop reads CASSRTRASGNYEQYF. CDR3 coding DNA: TGTGCCAGCAGCCGTACCCGCGCTAGCGGGAACTACGAGCAGTACTTC.

The rearrangement links TRBV29-1 to TRBJ2-3; a weak D match, TRBD2 (6 bases). Between the trimmed V and J ends, which lost 5 bases and 2 bases, there was a span of 11 bases. The CDR3 is made up of 13 amino acids. From germline, CDR1 is SQVTM and CDR2 ANQGSEA. CDR3 loop: CSVSGGTTDTQYF. The CDR3 DNA sequence: TGCAGCGTTTCCGGCGGGACCACAGATACGCAGTATTTT.

In this sample, this clonotype turned up many times. V usage is TRBV7-2 and J usage is TRBJ2-2; D unresolved. Germline assignment: CDR1 SGHTA and CDR2 FQGNSA. Trimming cost V 6 bases and J 1 base, with 15 bases left between them. This CDR3 is 16 amino acids long. CDR3 residues: CASRQEWAMNTGELFF. The CDR3 nucleotides read TGTGCCAGCAGACAAGAATGGGCGATGAACACCGGGGAGCTGTTTTTT.

This chain connects TRBV7-8 to TRBJ1-1; TRBD1 might be the D (5 bases). The CDR3 totals 13 residues. The germline V gene encodes CDR1 SGHVS and CDR2 FQNEAQ. The V and J ends lost 4 bases and 6 bases respectively, with 12 bases between them. The chain's CDR3 is CASSSVRGSEAFF. In DNA form, the CDR3 reads TGTGCCAGCAGCTCTGTTAGGGGATCTGAAGCTTTCTTT.

This sequence joins TRBV28 and TRBJ2-1; 9 bases are shared with TRBD1. CDR1 MDHEN and CDR2 SYDVKM come from the germline V gene. The CDR3 spans 16 residues. The J segment lost 5 bases and the V segment lost 7 bases, leaving 12 bases of the junction unmatched. The CDR3 bases are TGTGCCAGCATTCAGTGGGGACAGGGAATCGACAATGAGCAGTTCTTC. As protein: CASIQWGQGIDNEQFF.

In its sample, this clonotype was seen a few times. The gene calls are TRBV20-1 and TRBJ2-5, with a weak D call TRBD2 (6 bases). The length of the CDR3 is 12 residues. CDR1 is DFQATT and CDR2 is SNEGSKA in the germline V gene (reference sequence). V was clipped by 1 base and J by 5 bases, with 8 bases between them. CDR3 in amino acids: CSARGGGETQYF. The CDR3 DNA is TGCAGTGCTAGAGGTGGGGGGGAGACCCAGTACTTC.

This clonotype was recorded only once. V usage is TRBV7-6 and J usage is TRBJ2-5; D ambiguous. CDR1 is SGHVS, CDR2 FNYEAQ, per germline. V dropped 5 bases and J dropped 7 bases, with 11 bases sitting between them. The CDR3 consists of 12 residues. Here the CDR3 DNA reads TGTGCCAGCAGCCCGACGAGGTGGACCCAGTACTTC. Its protein product is CASSPTRWTQYF.

This clonotype has just a few counts. This CDR3 reads CASRQSVASGPYNEQFF. The CDR3 DNA reads TGTGCCAGCAGGCAAAGCGTGGCTAGCGGCCCCTACAATGAGCAGTTCTTC. The J gene is TRBJ2-1, the V gene TRBV3-1; 7 positions match TRBD2. Trimming cost V 6 bases and J 2 bases; bases outside gene matches: 13. The CDR3 spans 17 residues. Per the germline V gene, CDR1 is LGHDT and CDR2 is YNNKEL (reference sequence).

This clonotype was recorded a few times. J is TRBJ2-1 and V is TRBV9; D remains unclear. Between the trimmed V and J ends, which lost 0 bases and 6 bases, there was a span of 7 bases. Germline V gives CDR1 SGDLS, CDR2 YYNGEE. The CDR3 loop spans 13 amino acids. The CDR3 protein is CASSVAPINEQFF. CDR3 nucleotides: TGTGCCAGCAGCGTAGCCCCTATCAATGAGCAGTTCTTC.

V and J are TRBV7-8 and TRBJ2-5, with D perhaps TRBD1 or TRBD2 (7 bases each). Germline values: CDR1 SGHVS, CDR2 FQNEAQ. V lost 5 bases and J 6 bases, leaving 19 bases between the germline ends. This CDR3 has 15 residues. DNA for the CDR3: TGTGCCAGCAGCACATCAGGGGGGGAGTTGAAGACCCAGTACTTC. Protein product: CASSTSGGELKTQYF.

The chain joins TRBV11-1 to TRBJ1-1, with 8 bases that match TRBD1. CDR1 and CDR2 from the germline V gene are SGHAT and FQDESV (reference sequence). V was pared by 3 bases and J by 11 bases, with 14 bases of the junction left unmatched. The CDR3 length is 15 residues. CDR3 in amino acids: CASSLIRTGTVGAFF. The CDR3 bases are TGTGCCAGCAGCTTGATTCGGACAGGGACCGTTGGGGCTTTCTTT.

The chain has TRBV5-1 and TRBJ2-3; D ambiguous. CDR3 length: 12 amino acids. Germline V CDR1 and CDR2: SGHRS, YFSETQ. Trimming cost V 7 bases and J 12 bases, with 18 bases left between them. CDR3 protein: CASCPAGPPQYF. CDR3 DNA sequence: TGCGCCAGCTGTCCGGCCGGACCCCCTCAGTATTTT. The full variable domain, in which reference TRBV5-1 and TRBJ2-3 provide the parts outside the CDR3, is KAGVTQTPRYLIKTRGQQVTLSCSPISGHRSVSWYQQTPGQGLQFLFEYFSETQRNKGNFPGRFSGRQFSNSRSEMNVSTLELGDSALYLCASCPAGPPQYFGPGTRLTVL.

This clonotype has more than one count but fewer than ten. The gene calls are TRBV5-1 and TRBJ2-3; a possible D gene is TRBD1 (5 bases). Per the germline V gene, CDR1 is SGHRS and CDR2 is YFSETQ. The CDR3 runs to 14 residues. Trimming removed 6 bases at V and 0 bases at J, with 11 bases between. CDR3 loop: CASKTGASTDTQYF. DNA for the CDR3: TGCGCCAGCAAGACTGGGGCTAGCACAGATACGCAGTATTTT.

The chain uses TRBV5-4 and TRBJ1-1; D is uncertain. Looked up from germline, CDR1 is SGHNT and CDR2 is YYREEE (reference sequence). The CDR3 contains 16 residues. V lost 2 bases and J 8 bases, leaving 22 bases between the germline ends. In DNA form, the CDR3 reads TGTGCCAGCAGCTTCACCCCAAGGACCGGTAACCTCGAAGCTTTCTTT. This translates into CASSFTPRTGNLEAFF.

This clonotype was observed a few times. This sequence joins TRBV2 and TRBJ2-1, with 9 positions matching TRBD2. CDR1 is SNHLY and CDR2 is FYNNEI in the germline V gene. The CDR3 contains 14 residues. V was clipped by 2 bases and J by 6 bases; unmatched bases: 2. The CDR3 sequence: CASSERLAVNEQFF. DNA of the CDR3: TGTGCCAGCAGTGAACGACTAGCGGTCAATGAGCAGTTCTTC.